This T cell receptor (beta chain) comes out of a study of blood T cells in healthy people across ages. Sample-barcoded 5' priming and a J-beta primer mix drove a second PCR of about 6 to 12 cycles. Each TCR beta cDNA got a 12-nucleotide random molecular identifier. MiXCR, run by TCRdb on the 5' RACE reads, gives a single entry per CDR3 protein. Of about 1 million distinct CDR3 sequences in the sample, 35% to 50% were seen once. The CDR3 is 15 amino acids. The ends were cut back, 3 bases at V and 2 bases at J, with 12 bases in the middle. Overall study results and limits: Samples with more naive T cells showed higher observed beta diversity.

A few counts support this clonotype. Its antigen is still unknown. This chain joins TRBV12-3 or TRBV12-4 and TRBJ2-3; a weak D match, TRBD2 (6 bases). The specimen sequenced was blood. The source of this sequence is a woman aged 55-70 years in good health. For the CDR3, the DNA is TGTGCCAGCAGTTTGGCGGACTACTTCACAGATACGCAGTATTTT. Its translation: CASSLADYFTDTQYF.